This entry features one TCR beta chain sequence. This clonotype was detected a few times. This clone's antigen is unknown. Base qualities are not at hand, and no much larger clone is one base apart. The data derive from a study of T cells in Graves' hyperthyroidism and ophthalmopathy (dated by TCRdb to the late 2010s). Study-level background: Peripheral blood was sampled at the time of initial diagnosis, prior to any treatment. A discovery cohort of 95 to 100 patients, about 40 with Graves' ophthalmopathy and about 58 with stable Graves' hyperthyroidism, was used to find distinguishing TCR V-J signatures. Whether ophthalmopathy could be predicted prospectively was tested in an independent validation cohort made up of under 20 hyperthyroidism patients plus 17 patients who later progressed to ophthalmopathy. The 95 to 100 discovery patients were randomly divided into training and test sets at a 7:3 ratio. In addition, the study compared T-cell repertoires in thyroid tissue and in blood from about six Graves' hyperthyroidism patients. After sampling, hyperthyroidism patients received methimazole starting at 30 mg daily, and ophthalmopathy patients received high-dose intravenous methylprednisolone. TCR Vbeta CDR3 sequencing of roughly 140 peripheral blood samples (roughly 43 ophthalmopathy, roughly 72 hyperthyroidism and around 17 progressor patients) is reported in the paper.

Here is what the overall study found, with its caveats: Most expanded thyroid clonotypes (frequency above 0.001) were also detected in blood, a finding suggesting that blood repertoires may reflect thyroid immune responses. Sample size was not statistically predetermined, and investigators were not blinded to group allocation. A 13 V-J signature model separated ophthalmopathy from stable hyperthyroidism, with around 90% sensitivity and 81% to 83% specificity in cross-validation and 80%/75% in testing. In validation, the model predicted progression to ophthalmopathy a median of approximately 6.6 months before onset, with approximately 70% sensitivity and 72.22% specificity.

Amplification of TCR beta CDR3 regions was carried out from RNA transcripts. The TCR CDR3 was subjected to a first round of RT-PCR using the HTBI primer set and the Qiagen OneStep RT-PCR kit. Libraries were constructed in a second round of multiplex PCR, after which size selection and purification were carried out. Sequencing of the libraries was done on an Illumina HiSeq2000 using paired-end 100 bp reads. Under the source paper's analysis protocol: SOAPnuke was used to process the raw data, removing reads that contained adapters or uncalled bases, had a mean Phred below 15, or lacked an exact match to the constant primer or identifier. COPE v1.2.5 was used to merge the high-quality paired reads, and each unique nucleotide sequence was defined as a clonotype. MiTCR v1.1 was used to align the clonotypes against IMGT TRBV, TRBD and TRBJ reference segments. Only V-J combinations with frequency above 0.0001, covering about 99% of repertoires, were analysed. A TCS score was defined as the ratio of F50 (clonal expansion) to E x V (chaos), with BLOSUM62-based TCRdist applied between CDR3 peptides within each V-J. Welch's t-statistics and random forest reduced 500 to 550 V-J features to 13, which were used in a naive Bayes classifier (R e1071). Using fastp trimming at Q25 and MiXCR clonotype assembly, TCRdb reanalyzed the public sequencing data and kept in-frame beta chains. Merged by CDR3 protein, the rows form single entries marked with the most common genes and DNA. Here the V and J calls rest on TCRdb's processing, not on the authors' analysis. The sample table contains under 750,000 distinct CDR3 sequences; only one count was recorded for around 20% of them. Around 15% of the sample comes from the top ten.

The CDR3, cysteine through phenylalanine, is 19 amino acids long. The only DNA kept is the CDR3, 57 bases in frame from the first base. The germline V gene (reference sequence) provides CDR1 GTSNPN and CDR2 SVGIG. V loses 5 bases at its end and J loses 4 bases; junction bases beyond the gene matches: 18. The hyperthyroidism patients were between 18 and 65 years old and newly diagnosed, with a disease duration of less than 2 months. The study excluded patients with uncontrolled infections, other autoimmune diseases, pregnancy or lactation. Diagnoses were based on clinical symptoms, serum thyroxine and TRAb, thyroid ultrasound and orbital computed tomography. Blood from progressor patients was drawn when they were first diagnosed with hyperthyroidism, before any ophthalmopathy symptoms appeared. Ficoll-Paque density gradient centrifugation was used to isolate PBMCs from around 10 ml of fresh peripheral blood. Progressor patients were initially diagnosed with Graves' hyperthyroidism and developed ophthalmopathy during follow-up. Total RNA was extracted with Trizol reagent, and quality was checked on an Agilent 2100 Bioanalyzer.

Sample: blood. This TCR was sampled from a woman in her fifties or sixties with Graves' hyperthyroidism that later progressed to Graves' ophthalmopathy. The chain uses TRBV30 and TRBJ2-7; 15 bases in the middle match TRBD2. The base sequence is TGTGCCTGGCACACCTCCGGGACTAGCGGGGGGCTGAGAGTATACGAGCAGTACTTC. This sequence encodes CAWHTSGTSGGLRVYEQYF.